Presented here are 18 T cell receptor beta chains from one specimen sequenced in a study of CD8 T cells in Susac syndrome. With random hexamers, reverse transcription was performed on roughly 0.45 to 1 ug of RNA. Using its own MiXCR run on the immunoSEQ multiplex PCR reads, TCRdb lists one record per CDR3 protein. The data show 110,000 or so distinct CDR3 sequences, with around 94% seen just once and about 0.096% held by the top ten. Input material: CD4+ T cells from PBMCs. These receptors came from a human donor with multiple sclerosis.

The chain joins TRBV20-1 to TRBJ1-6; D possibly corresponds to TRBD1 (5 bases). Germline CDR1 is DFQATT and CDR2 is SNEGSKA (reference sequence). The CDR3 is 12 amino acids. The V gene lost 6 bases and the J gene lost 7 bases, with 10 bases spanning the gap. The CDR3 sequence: CSAKTANSPLHF. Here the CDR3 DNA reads TGCAGTGCAAAGACAGCGAATTCACCCCTCCACTTT.

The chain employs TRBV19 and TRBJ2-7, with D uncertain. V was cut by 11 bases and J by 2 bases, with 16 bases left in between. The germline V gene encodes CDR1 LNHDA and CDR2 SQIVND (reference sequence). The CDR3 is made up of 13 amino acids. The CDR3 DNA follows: TGTGCCTCAGGAAAGGGTCTAACCTACGAGCAGTACTTC. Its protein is CASGKGLTYEQYF.

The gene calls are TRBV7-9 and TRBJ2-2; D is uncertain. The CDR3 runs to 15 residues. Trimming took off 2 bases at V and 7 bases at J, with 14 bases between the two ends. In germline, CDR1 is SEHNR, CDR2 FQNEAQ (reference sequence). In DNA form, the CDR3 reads TGTGCCAGCAGCTTATTTAGGGCACGAGACGGGGAGCTGTTTTTT. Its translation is CASSLFRARDGELFF.

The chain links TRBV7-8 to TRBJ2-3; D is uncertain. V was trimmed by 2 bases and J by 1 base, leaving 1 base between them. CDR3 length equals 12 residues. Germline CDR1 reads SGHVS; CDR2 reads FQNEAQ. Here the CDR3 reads CASSLRTDTQYF. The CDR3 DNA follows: TGTGCCAGCAGCTTACGCACAGATACGCAGTATTTT.

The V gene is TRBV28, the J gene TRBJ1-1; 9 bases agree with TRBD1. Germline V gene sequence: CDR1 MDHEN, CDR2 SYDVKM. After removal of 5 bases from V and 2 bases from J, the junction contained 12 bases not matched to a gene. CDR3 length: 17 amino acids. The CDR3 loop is CASSIKQGAPFNTEAFF. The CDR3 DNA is TGTGCCAGCAGTATCAAACAGGGGGCGCCTTTTAACACTGAAGCTTTCTTT.

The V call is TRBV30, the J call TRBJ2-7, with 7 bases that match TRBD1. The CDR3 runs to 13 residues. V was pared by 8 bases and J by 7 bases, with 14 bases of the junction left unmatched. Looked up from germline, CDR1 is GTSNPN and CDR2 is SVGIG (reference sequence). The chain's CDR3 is CALEEGAVKEQYF. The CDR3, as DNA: TGTGCCCTGGAAGAGGGGGCGGTGAAGGAGCAGTACTTC. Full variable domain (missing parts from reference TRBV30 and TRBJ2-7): SQTIHQWPATLVQPVGSPLSLECTVEGTSNPNLYWYRQAAGRGLQLLFYSVGIGQISSEVPQNLSASRPQDRQFILSSKKLLLSDSGFYLCALEEGAVKEQYFGPGTRLTVT.

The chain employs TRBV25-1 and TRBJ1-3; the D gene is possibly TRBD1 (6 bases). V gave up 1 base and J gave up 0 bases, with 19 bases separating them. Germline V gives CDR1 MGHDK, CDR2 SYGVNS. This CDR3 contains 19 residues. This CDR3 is CASSEFGQGKSSSGNTIYF. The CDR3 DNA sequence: TGTGCCAGCAGTGAATTTGGGCAGGGGAAATCCTCCTCTGGAAACACCATATATTTT.

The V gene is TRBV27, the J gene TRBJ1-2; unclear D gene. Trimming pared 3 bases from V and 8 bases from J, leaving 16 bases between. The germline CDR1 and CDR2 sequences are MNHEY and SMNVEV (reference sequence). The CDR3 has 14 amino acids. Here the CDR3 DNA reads TGTGCCAGCAGTTTTATCGGAAGGCTTAGCGGCTACACCTTC. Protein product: CASSFIGRLSGYTF.

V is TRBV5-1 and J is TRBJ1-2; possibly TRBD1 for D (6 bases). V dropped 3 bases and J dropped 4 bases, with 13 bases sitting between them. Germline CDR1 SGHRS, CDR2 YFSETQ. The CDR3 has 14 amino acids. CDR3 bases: TGCGCCAGCAGCTCCCAGACAGGTAGCTATGGCTACACCTTC. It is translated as CASSSQTGSYGYTF.

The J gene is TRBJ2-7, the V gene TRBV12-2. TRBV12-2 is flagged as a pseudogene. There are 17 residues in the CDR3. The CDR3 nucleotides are TGTGCAAGTCGCTTAGCGCGGGTTCGACACGCGGACTACGAGCAGTACTTC. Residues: CASRLARVRHADYEQYF.

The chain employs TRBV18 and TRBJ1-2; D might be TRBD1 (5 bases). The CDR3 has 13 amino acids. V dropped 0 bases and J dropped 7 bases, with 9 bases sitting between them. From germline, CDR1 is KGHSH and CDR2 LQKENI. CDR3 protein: CASSPPGALGYTF. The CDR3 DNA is TGTGCCAGCTCACCACCTGGGGCGCTTGGCTACACCTTC.

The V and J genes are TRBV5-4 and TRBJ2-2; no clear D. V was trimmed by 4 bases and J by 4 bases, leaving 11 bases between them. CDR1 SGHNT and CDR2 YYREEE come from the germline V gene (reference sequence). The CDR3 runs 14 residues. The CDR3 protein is CASSARLSTGELFF. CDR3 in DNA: TGTGCCAGCAGCGCGCGCTTGAGCACCGGGGAGCTGTTTTTT.

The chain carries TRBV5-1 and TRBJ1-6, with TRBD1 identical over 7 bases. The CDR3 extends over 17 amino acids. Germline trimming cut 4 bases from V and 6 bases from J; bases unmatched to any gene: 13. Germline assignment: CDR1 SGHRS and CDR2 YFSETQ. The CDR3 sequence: CASSPMTEGAGNSPLHF. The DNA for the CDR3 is TGCGCCAGCAGCCCGATGACCGAGGGGGCGGGTAATTCACCCCTCCACTTT. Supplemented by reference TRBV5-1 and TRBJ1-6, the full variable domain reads KAGVTQTPRYLIKTRGQQVTLSCSPISGHRSVSWYQQTPGQGLQFLFEYFSETQRNKGNFPGRFSGRQFSNSRSEMNVSTLELGDSALYLCASSPMTEGAGNSPLHFGNGTRLTVT.

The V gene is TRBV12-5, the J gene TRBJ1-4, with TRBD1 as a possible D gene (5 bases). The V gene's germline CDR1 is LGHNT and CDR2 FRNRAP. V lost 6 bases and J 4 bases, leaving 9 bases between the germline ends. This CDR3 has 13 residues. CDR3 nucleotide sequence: TGTGCTAGTGGCCGGGACCTTAATGAAAAACTGTTTTTT. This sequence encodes CASGRDLNEKLFF.

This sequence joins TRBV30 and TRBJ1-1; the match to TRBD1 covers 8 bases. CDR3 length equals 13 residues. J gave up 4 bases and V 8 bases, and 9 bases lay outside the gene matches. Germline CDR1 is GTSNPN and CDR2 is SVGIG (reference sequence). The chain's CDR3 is CARKTGGGTEAFF. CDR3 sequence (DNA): TGTGCCCGAAAAACAGGGGGTGGCACTGAAGCTTTCTTT.

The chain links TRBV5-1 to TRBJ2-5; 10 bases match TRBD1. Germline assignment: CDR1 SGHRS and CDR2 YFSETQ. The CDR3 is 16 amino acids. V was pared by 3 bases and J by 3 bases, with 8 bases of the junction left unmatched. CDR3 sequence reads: CASSSSAGTGEETQYF. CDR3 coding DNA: TGCGCCAGCAGCTCCTCGGCCGGGACAGGGGAAGAGACCCAGTACTTC.

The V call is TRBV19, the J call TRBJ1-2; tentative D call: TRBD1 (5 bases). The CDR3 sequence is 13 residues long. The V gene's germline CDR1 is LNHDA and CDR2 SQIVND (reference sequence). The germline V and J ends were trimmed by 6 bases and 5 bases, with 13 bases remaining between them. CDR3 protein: CASRSGQVYGYTF. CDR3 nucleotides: TGTGCCAGTAGAAGTGGACAAGTTTATGGCTACACCTTC.

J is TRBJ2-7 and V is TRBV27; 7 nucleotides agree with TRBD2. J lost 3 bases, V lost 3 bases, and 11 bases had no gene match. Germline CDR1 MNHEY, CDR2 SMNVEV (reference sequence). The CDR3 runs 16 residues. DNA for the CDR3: TGTGCCAGCAGTTTGGTGGGGCGGGGGTTTGTCTACGAGCAGTACTTC. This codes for CASSLVGRGFVYEQYF.